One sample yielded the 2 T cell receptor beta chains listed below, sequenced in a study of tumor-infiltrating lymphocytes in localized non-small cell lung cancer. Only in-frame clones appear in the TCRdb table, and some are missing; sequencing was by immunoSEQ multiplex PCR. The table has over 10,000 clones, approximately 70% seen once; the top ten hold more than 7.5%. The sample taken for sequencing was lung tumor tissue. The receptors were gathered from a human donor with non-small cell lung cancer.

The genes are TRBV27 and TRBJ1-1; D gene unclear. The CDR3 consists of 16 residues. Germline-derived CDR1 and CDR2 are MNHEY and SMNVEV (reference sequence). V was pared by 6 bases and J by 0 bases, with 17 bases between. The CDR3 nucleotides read TGTGCCAGCAGCCAGGATTTCACGAGAATGAACACTGAAGCTTTCTTT. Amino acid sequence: CASSQDFTRMNTEAFF.

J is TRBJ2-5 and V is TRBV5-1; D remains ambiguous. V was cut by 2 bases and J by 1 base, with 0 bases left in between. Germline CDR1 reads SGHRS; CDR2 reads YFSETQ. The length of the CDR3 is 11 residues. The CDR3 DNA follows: TGCGCCAGCAGCTTCCAAGAGACCCAGTACTTC. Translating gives CASSFQETQYF.